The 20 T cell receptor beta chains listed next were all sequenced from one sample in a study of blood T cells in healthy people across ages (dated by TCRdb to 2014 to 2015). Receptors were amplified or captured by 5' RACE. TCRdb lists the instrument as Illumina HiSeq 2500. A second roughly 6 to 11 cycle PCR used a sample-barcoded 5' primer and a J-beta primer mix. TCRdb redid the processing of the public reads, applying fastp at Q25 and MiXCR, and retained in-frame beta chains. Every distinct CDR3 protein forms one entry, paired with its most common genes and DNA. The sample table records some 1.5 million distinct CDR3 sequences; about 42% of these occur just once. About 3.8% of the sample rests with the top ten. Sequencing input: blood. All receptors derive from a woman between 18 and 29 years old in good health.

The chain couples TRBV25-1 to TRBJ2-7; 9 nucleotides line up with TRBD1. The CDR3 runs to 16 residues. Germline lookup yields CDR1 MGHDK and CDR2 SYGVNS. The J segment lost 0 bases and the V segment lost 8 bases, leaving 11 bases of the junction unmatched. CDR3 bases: TGTGCCAGCCAGGGACAGGGATCACCCGACTCCTACGAGCAGTACTTC. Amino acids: CASQGQGSPDSYEQYF.

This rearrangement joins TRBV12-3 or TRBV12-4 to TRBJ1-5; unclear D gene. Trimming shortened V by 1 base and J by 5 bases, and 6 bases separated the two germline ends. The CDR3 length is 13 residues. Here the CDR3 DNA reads TGTGCCAGCAGTTTAGGTCCCCATCAGCCCCAGCATTTT. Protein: CASSLGPHQPQHF.

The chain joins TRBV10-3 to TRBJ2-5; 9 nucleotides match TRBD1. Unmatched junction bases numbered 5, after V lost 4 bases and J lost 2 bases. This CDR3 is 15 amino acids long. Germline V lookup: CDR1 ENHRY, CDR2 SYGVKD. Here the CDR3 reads CAISGPGQGQETQYF. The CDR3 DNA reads TGTGCCATCAGTGGACCGGGACAGGGACAAGAGACCCAGTACTTC.

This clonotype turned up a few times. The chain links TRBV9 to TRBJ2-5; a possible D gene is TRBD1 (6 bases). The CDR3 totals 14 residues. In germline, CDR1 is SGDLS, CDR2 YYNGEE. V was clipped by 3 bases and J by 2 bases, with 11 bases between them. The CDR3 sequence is CASSETGLQETQYF. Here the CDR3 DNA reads TGTGCCAGCAGCGAGACAGGCTTACAAGAGACCCAGTACTTC. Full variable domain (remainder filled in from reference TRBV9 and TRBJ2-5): DSGVTQTPKHLITATGQRVTLRCSPRSGDLSVYWYQQSLDQGLQFLIQYYNGEERAKGNILERFSAQQFPDLHSELNLSSLELGDSALYFCASSETGLQETQYFGPGTRLLVL.

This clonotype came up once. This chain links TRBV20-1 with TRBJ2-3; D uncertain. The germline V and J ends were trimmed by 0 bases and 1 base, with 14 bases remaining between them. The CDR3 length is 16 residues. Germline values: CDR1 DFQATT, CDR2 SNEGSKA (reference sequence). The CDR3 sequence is CSARDPDDGGTDTQYF. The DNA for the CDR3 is TGCAGTGCTAGAGACCCGGATGATGGGGGCACAGATACGCAGTATTTT.

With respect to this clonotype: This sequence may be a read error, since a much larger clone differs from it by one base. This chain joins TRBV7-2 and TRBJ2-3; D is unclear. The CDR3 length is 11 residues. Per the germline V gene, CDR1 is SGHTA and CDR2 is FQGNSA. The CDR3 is CASRGTDTHYF. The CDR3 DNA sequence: TGTGCCAGCAGGGGCACAGATACGCACTATTTT.

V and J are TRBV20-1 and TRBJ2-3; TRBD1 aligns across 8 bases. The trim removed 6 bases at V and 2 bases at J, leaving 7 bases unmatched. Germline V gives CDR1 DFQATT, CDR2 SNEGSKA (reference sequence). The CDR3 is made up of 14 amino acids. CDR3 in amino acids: CSATDREATDTQYF. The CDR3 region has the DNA TGCAGTGCCACGGACAGGGAAGCCACAGATACGCAGTATTTT.

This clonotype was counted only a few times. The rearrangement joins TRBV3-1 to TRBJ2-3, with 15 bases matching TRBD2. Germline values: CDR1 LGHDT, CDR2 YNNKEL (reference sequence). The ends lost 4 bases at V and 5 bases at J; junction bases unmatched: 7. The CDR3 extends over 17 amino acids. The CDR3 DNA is TGTGCCAGCAGCCCCCGGACTAGCGGGGGGGCCTTAGATACGCAGTATTTT. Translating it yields CASSPRTSGGALDTQYF.

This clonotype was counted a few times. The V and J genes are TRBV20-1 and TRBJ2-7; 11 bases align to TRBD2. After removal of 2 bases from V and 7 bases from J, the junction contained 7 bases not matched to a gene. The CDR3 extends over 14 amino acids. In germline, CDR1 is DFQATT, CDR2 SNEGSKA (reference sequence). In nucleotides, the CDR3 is TGCAGTGCTAGAAATAGCGGGGGGGCCGGGGAGCAGTACTTC. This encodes CSARNSGGAGEQYF.

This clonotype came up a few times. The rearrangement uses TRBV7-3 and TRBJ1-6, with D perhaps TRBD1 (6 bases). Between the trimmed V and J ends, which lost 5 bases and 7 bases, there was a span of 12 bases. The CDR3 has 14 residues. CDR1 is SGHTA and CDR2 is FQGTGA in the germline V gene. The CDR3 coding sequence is TGTGCCAGCAGCATGGACAGCCTGAATTCACCCCTCCACTTT. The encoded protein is CASSMDSLNSPLHF. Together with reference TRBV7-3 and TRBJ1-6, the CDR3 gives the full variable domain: GAGVSQTPSNKVTEKGKYVELRCDPISGHTALYWYRQSLGQGPEFLIYFQGTGAADDSGLPNDRFFAVRPEGSVSTLKIQRTERGDSAVYLCASSMDSLNSPLHFGNGTRLTVT.

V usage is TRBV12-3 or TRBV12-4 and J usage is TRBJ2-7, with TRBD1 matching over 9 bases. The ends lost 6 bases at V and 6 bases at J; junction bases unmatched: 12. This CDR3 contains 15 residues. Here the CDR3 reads CASSPTGTGLGEQYF. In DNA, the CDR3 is TGTGCCAGCAGCCCTACCGGGACAGGGTTGGGCGAGCAGTACTTC.

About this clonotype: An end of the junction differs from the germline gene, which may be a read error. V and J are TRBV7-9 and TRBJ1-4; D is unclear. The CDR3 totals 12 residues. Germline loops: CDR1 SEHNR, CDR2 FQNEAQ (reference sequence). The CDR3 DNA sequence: TGTGCCACCAGCTATGGAAATGAAAAACTGTTTTTT. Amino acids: CATSYGNEKLFF.

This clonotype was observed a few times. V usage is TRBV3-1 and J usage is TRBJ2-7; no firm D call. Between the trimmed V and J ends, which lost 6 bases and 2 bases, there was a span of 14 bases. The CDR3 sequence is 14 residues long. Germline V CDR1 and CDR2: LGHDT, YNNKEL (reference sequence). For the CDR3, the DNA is TGTGCCAGCAGAACCACGGACGGCCCCTACGAGCAGTACTTC. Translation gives CASRTTDGPYEQYF.

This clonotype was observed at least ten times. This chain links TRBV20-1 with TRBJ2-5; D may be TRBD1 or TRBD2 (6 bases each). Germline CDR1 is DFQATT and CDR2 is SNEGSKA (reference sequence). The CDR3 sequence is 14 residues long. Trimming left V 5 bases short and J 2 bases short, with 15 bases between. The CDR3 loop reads CSAGFGGPQETQYF. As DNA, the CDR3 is TGCAGTGCTGGTTTTGGGGGGCCGCAAGAGACCCAGTACTTC.

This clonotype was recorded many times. CDR3 residues: CASSSYDRKEDYGYTF. CDR3 coding DNA: TGCGCCAGCAGCTCCTATGACAGGAAGGAGGACTATGGCTACACCTTC. V gene TRBV5-1 combines with J gene TRBJ1-2; D might be TRBD1 (6 bases). The CDR3 covers 16 residues. The V and J ends lost 3 bases and 3 bases respectively, with 18 bases between them. Per germline, CDR1 SGHRS and CDR2 YFSETQ.

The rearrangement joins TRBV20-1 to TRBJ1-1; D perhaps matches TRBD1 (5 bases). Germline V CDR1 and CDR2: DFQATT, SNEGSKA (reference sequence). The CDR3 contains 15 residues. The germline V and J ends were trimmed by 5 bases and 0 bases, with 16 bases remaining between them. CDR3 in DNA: TGCAGTGCTGGAGGGGCAGGGACTTTGAACACTGAAGCTTTCTTT. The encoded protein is CSAGGAGTLNTEAFF.

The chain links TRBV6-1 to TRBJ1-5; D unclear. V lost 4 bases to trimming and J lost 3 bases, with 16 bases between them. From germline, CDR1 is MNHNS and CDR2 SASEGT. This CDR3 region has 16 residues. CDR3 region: CASSASVGPDNQPQHF. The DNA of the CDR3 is TGTGCCAGCAGTGCTTCAGTAGGGCCGGACAATCAGCCCCAGCATTTT.

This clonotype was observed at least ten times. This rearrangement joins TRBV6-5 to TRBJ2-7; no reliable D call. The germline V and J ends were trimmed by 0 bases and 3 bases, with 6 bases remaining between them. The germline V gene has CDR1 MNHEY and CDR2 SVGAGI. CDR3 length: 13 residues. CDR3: CASSYSKGYEQYF. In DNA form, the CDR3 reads TGTGCCAGCAGTTACTCGAAGGGCTACGAGCAGTACTTC.

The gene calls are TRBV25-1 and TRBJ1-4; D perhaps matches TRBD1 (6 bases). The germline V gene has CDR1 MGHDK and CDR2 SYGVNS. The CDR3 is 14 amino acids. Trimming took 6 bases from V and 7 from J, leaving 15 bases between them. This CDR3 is CASRGAGGSEKLFF. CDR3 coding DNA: TGTGCCAGCAGGGGGGCAGGAGGGAGTGAAAAACTGTTTTTT.

CDR3 residues: CATSDARGPGNEQFF. The CDR3 DNA reads as TGTGCCACCAGTGATGCGAGGGGGCCTGGTAATGAGCAGTTCTTC. The chain is built from TRBV24-1 and TRBJ2-1, with TRBD1 identical over 7 bases. After removal of 3 bases from V and 7 bases from J, the junction contained 8 bases not matched to a gene. The germline CDR1 and CDR2 sequences are KGHDR and SFDVKD. The CDR3 is 15 residues long.